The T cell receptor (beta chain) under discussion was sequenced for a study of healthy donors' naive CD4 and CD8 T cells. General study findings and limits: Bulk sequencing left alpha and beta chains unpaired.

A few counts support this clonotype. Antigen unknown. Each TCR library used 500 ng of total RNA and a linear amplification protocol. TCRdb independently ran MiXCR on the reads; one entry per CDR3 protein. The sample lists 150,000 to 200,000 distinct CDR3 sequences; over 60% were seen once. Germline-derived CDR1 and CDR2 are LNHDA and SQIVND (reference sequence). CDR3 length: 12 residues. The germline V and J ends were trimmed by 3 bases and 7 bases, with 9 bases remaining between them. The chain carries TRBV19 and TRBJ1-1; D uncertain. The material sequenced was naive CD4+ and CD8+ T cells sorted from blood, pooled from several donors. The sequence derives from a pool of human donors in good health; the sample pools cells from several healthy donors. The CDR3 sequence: CASSMRGSEAFF. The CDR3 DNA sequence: TGTGCCAGTAGTATGAGAGGAAGTGAAGCTTTCTTT. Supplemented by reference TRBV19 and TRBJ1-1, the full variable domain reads DGGITQSPKYLFRKEGQNVTLSCEQNLNHDAMYWYRQDPGQGLRLIYYSQIVNDFQKGDIAEGYSVSREKKESFPLTVTSAQKNPTAFYLCASSMRGSEAFFGQGTRLTVV.